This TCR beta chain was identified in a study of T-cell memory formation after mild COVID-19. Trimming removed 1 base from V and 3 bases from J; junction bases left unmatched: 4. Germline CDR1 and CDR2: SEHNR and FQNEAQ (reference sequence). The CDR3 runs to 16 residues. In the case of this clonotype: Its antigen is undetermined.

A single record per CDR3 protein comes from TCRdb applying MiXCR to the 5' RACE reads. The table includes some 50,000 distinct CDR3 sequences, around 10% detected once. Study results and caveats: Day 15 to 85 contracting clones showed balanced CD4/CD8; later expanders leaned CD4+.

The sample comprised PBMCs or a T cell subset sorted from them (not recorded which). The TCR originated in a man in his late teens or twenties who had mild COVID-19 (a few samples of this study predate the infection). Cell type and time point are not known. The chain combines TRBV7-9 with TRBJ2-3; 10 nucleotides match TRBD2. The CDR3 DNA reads TGTGCCAGCAGCTTAGGCCCAGCGGGGGGGACAGATACGCAGTATTTT. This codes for CASSLGPAGGTDTQYF.